Below are 8 T cell receptor beta chains sequenced from a single sample in a study of breast tumors, draining lymph nodes, adjacent tissues. TCRdb redid the calling of the multiplex PCR reads with MiXCR, one entry per CDR3 protein. The data show 150,000 to 250,000 distinct CDR3 sequences, 31% seen once. Breast cancer patients provided tissue from their axillary draining lymph nodes. Material: axillary lymph node tissue. These receptors all come from a female donor with breast cancer. Some clones in this sample may be carry-over from other donors' samples.

This clonotype was recorded once. This rearrangement joins TRBV11-3 to TRBJ1-6, with TRBD1 as a possible D gene (5 bases). This CDR3 contains 17 residues. The germline gives CDR1 SGHNT, CDR2 YENEEA. V lost 3 bases to trimming and J lost 8 bases, with 20 bases between them. The CDR3 region has the DNA TGTGCCAGCAGCTTTAAATGGGGGAACGAAAGGGATTCACCCCTCCACTTT. Its translation: CASSFKWGNERDSPLHF.

This clonotype was counted between two and nine times. Given a much more abundant clone one base away, this may be a read error. The gene calls are TRBV5-1 and TRBJ2-3; D uncertain. The CDR3 consists of 12 residues. CDR1 SGHRS and CDR2 YFSETQ come from the germline V gene. The CDR3 loop reads CASSLAEDTHYF. CDR3 DNA sequence: TGCGCCAGCAGCTTGGCCGAAGATACGCACTATTTT.

A remark on this clonotype: It is likely a read error, because the conserved phenylalanine at the end of the CDR3 is missing. No DNA is shown, since the ends of the CDR3 on it are uncertain; the CDR3 is the one TCRdb lists. The chain links TRBV13 to TRBJ2-6; the D segment call TRBD2 is taken from the table without a DNA check. Germline lookup yields CDR1 PRHDT and CDR2 FYEKMQ (reference sequence). The CDR3 spans 8 residues, counting both ends. The CDR3 region is CASSQRLA.

The rearrangement joins TRBV7-8 to TRBJ2-6; 7 bases agree with TRBD2. The germline V gene has CDR1 SGHVS and CDR2 FQNEAQ. There are 16 residues in the CDR3. Trimming at V came to 5 bases and at J to 3 bases, leaving 7 bases not matched to a gene. The CDR3 bases are TGTGCCAGCAGCAAAGGGGAGGGAATTGGGGCCAACGTCCTGACTTTC. Protein: CASSKGEGIGANVLTF.

This clonotype was observed many times. This chain uses TRBV24-1 with TRBJ2-7; D is unresolved. In germline, CDR1 is KGHDR, CDR2 SFDVKD. Deletions cut 5 bases from V and 3 bases from J, with 1 base between. The CDR3 consists of 10 residues. The CDR3 DNA sequence: TGTGCCACCAGTGGCTACGAGCAGTACTTC. Its protein is CATSGYEQYF.

The rearrangement links TRBV11-1 to TRBJ1-2; D call uncertain. Germline loops: CDR1 SGHAT, CDR2 FQDESV (reference sequence). The CDR3 is 14 residues long. Trimming stripped 1 base from V and 10 bases from J, with 16 bases between. DNA of the CDR3: TGTGCCAGCAGCTTAGGTTGGGGAAATGATGACTACACCTTC. Translated: CASSLGWGNDDYTF. The full variable domain, rest sourced from reference TRBV11-1 and TRBJ1-2, is EAEVAQSPRYKITEKSQAVAFWCDPISGHATLYWYRQILGQGPELLVQFQDESVVDDSQLPKDRFSAERLKGVDSTLKIQPAELGDSAMYLCASSLGWGNDDYTFGSGTRLTVV.

This clonotype has just a few counts. The genes are TRBV7-8 and TRBJ1-1; no definite D call. Germline V CDR1 and CDR2: SGHVS, FQNEAQ. V lost 4 bases and J lost 2, with 11 bases in between. The CDR3 totals 14 residues. CDR3 in DNA: TGTGCCAGCAGCTCCTCCCTTCCTAACACTGAAGCTTTCTTT. Translating gives CASSSSLPNTEAFF.

The chain joins TRBV12-3 or TRBV12-4 to TRBJ2-7, with 8 bases identical to TRBD1. The CDR3 totals 14 residues. Losses at the gene ends were 3 bases for V and 6 bases for J; bases not matched to a gene: 7. The CDR3 reads CASSFSQGASEQYF. DNA of the CDR3: TGTGCCAGCAGTTTTTCTCAGGGGGCTAGCGAGCAGTACTTC.